A few counts support the clone carrying this TCR beta chain. What it binds is not known. Expressed TCRB transcripts were sequenced because the isolated RNA had all been reverse transcribed beforehand. Here immunoSEQ multiplex PCR was the method, and the copy in TCRdb shows in-frame clones only, minus some. The sample consists of about 640,000 clones, roughly 12% of them appearing once. This sample was taken from a study of beta chain features in type 1 diabetes. CDR3 length: 15 residues. Germline CDR1 reads SGHAT; CDR2 reads FQNNGV. Between the trimmed V and J ends, which lost 5 bases and 1 base, there was a span of 14 bases. Findings and limits, study-wide: Among patients, naive, central memory and Treg TCRB repertoires appeared more similar than among healthy donors. In every one of the four CD4+ subsets, TCRB CDR3s were moderately but significantly shorter in Type 1 diabetes patients. The influence of HLA type on TCRB rearrangement stayed undetermined.

Sequencing was performed on naive CD4+ T cells from blood. J is TRBJ1-1 and V is TRBV11-2, with D tentatively TRBD1 (6 bases). The source is a man in his thirties or forties with type 1 diabetes. In nucleotides, the CDR3 is TGTGCCAGCAGCCGCTGGGGCAGGGGGAACACTGAAGCTTTCTTT. This translates into CASSRWGRGNTEAFF.